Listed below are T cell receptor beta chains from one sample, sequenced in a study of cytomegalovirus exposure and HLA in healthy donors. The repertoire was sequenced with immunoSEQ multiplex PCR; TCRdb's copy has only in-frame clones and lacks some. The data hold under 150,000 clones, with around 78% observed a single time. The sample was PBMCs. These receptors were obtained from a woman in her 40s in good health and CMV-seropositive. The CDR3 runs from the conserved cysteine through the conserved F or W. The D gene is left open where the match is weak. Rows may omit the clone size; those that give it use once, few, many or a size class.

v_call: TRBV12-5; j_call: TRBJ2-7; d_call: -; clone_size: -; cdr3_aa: CASASQGPRYEQYF; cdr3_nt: TGTGCTAGTGCCTCGCAGGGCCCACGCTACGAGCAGTACTTC
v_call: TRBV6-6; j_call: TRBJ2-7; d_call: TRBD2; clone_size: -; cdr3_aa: CASSSGAGGSYEQYF; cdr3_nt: TGTGCCAGCAGTTCGGGGGCGGGAGGTTCCTACGAGCAGTACTTC
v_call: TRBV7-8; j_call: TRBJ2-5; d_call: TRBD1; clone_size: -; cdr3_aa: CASSFGTGRDIKTQYF; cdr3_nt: TGTGCCAGCAGCTTTGGGACAGGCCGGGACATAAAGACCCAGTACTTC
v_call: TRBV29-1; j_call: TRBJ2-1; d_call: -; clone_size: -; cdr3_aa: CSPILANEQFF; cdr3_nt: TGCAGCCCGATACTAGCCAATGAGCAGTTCTTC
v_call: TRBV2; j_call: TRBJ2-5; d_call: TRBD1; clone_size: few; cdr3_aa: CASTDRGMEETQYF; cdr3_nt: TGTGCCAGCACCGACAGGGGGATGGAAGAGACCCAGTACTTC
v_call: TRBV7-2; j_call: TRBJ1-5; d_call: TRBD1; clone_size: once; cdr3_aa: CASSTGTGNQPQHF; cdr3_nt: TGTGCCAGCAGCACCGGGACAGGCAATCAGCCCCAGCATTTT
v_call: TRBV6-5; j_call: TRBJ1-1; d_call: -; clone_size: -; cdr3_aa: CASSYFRNTEAFF; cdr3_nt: TGTGCCAGCAGTTACTTCAGAAACACTGAAGCTTTCTTT
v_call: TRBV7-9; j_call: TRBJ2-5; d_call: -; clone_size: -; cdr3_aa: CASSFGVGQPETQYF; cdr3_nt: TGTGCCAGCAGCTTCGGGGTAGGGCAGCCAGAGACCCAGTACTTC
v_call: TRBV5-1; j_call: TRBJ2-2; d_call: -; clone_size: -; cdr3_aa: CASSLGNGDTGELFF; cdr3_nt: TGCGCCAGCAGCTTGGGTAACGGTGACACCGGGGAGCTGTTTTTT
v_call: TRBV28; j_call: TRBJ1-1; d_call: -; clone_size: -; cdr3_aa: CASSPAGRHEAFF; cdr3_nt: TGTGCCAGCAGTCCTGCGGGCCGACATGAAGCTTTCTTT
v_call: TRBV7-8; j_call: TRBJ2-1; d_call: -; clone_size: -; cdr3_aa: CASSLGTMEQFF; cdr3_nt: TGTGCCAGCAGCTTAGGGACTATGGAGCAGTTCTTC
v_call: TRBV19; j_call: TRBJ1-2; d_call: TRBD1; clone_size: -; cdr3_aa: CASSIADRGRGGYTF; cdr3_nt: TGTGCCAGTAGTATCGCGGACAGGGGGCGCGGTGGCTACACCTTC
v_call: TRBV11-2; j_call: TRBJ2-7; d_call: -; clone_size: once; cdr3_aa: CASSLPRRGHEQYF; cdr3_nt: TGTGCCAGCAGCTTACCCCGCAGGGGACACGAGCAGTACTTC
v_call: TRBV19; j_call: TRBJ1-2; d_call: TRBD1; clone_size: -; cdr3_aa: CASSNTGAGYTF; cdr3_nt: TGTGCCAGTAGTAATACAGGGGCAGGCTACACCTTC
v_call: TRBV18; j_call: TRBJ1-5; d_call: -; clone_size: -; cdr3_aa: CASSPQGLNQPQHF; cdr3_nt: TGTGCCAGCTCACCGCAGGGCCTCAATCAGCCCCAGCATTTT
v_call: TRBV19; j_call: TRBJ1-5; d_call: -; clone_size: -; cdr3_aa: CASRTVIESNQPQHF; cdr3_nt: TGTGCCAGTAGAACGGTAATCGAAAGTAATCAGCCCCAGCATTTT